This T cell receptor (beta chain) was documented in a study of naive and memory T cell subsets. Both TRBC1 and TRBC2 were covered by a beta constant-region primer of two equimolar oligonucleotides. Nested alpha and beta constant-region primers with the SP2 primer drove four PCR rounds on ligated cDNA. TCRdb reanalysed the UMI-ligation and nested PCR reads using MiXCR and keeps one entry per CDR3 protein. The profile covers under 150,000 distinct CDR3 sequences, with about 15% appearing a single time and about 0.14% taken by the ten largest. Material: naive CD4+ T cells from blood. The receptor was derived from a human donor in good health.

This chain's CDR3 is CAITSQVAGETQYF. The CDR3, as DNA: TGTGCCATCACGTCGCAGGTAGCGGGGGAGACCCAGTACTTC. V gene TRBV10-3 combines with J gene TRBJ2-5; 8 bases line up with TRBD2. The CDR3 is 14 amino acids. With 7 bases clipped from V and 5 bases from J, the junction kept 9 bases outside the gene matches. Germline lookup yields CDR1 ENHRY and CDR2 SYGVKD.